Listed below are T cell receptor beta chains from one sample, sequenced in a study of beta chain features in type 1 diabetes. The protocol was immunoSEQ multiplex PCR, while the TCRdb copy is restricted to in-frame clones and leaves out a portion. The profile covers around 180,000 clones, with more than 10% appearing a single time and less than 0.7% taken by the ten largest. The sample taken for sequencing was central memory CD4+ T cells from blood. These TCRs come from a woman younger than 30 in good health. CDR3s include the opening cysteine and the closing phenylalanine or tryptophan. The D gene is left open where the match is weak. Clone sizes are given selectively: once, few, many, or a class where the clone is expanded.

CDR3 protein,CDR3 DNA,clone size,D gene,V gene,J gene
CASSYRSEETQYF,TGTGCCAGCAGTTACCGATCAGAAGAGACCCAGTACTTC,NA,NA,TRBV6-5,TRBJ2-5
CASSQGGLAVPSSYNEQFF,TGCGCCAGCAGCCAAGGGGGACTAGCGGTTCCAAGCTCCTACAATGAGCAGTTCTTC,few,TRBD2,TRBV4-1,TRBJ2-1
CASSLAISSLAGGEQYF,TGTGCCAGCAGCTTAGCGATTAGTAGTCTAGCGGGAGGAGAGCAGTACTTC,few,TRBD2,TRBV7-9,TRBJ2-7
CASSQAPGLAGGTNEQFF,TGCGCCAGCAGCCAAGCCCCGGGACTAGCGGGAGGGACCAATGAGCAGTTCTTC,few,TRBD2,TRBV4-1,TRBJ2-1
CSVVEGIDTEAFF,TGCAGCGTTGTGGAGGGGATCGACACTGAAGCTTTCTTT,NA,NA,TRBV29-1,TRBJ1-1
CSPGRRNTEAFF,TGCAGCCCAGGGCGTAGGAACACTGAAGCTTTCTTT,few,NA,TRBV29-1,TRBJ1-1
CASLPGLAGEGRYF,TGTGCCAGCTTACCGGGACTAGCGGGAGAAGGGAGGTACTTC,NA,TRBD2,TRBV2,TRBJ2-4
CASSQGGTLSYNEQFF,TGCGCCAGCAGCCAAGGAGGAACCCTATCCTACAATGAGCAGTTCTTC,NA,NA,TRBV4-3,TRBJ2-1
CASSLYSAGFTDTQYF,TGTGCCAGCAGTTTATACTCTGCGGGATTCACAGATACGCAGTATTTT,NA,NA,TRBV28,TRBJ2-3
CASSVLGANVLTF,TGTGCCAGCAGCGTCCTAGGGGCCAACGTCCTGACTTTC,few,NA,TRBV9,TRBJ2-6
CASSPYLSTEAFF,TGTGCCAGCAGCCCTTACCTGAGCACTGAAGCTTTCTTT,few,NA,TRBV7-2,TRBJ1-1